These 26 T cell receptor beta chains were all obtained from the same sample, sequenced in a study of siplizumab effects on memory and regulatory T cells. Sequencing was performed with immunoSEQ multiplex PCR; in TCRdb, only in-frame clones are kept and a portion is missing. The sample shows approximately 28,000 clones, 70% to 85% of them seen only once. Material for sequencing was memory CD4+ T cells sorted from blood. The receptors were sampled from a human donor in good health.

The gene calls are TRBV4-1 and TRBJ2-3, with D possibly being TRBD2 (5 bases). V shed 11 bases and J shed 1 base, with 16 bases lying between them. The CDR3 loop spans 14 amino acids. Germline V gives CDR1 MGHRA, CDR2 YSYEKL. CDR3 sequence reads: CASGWRSGTDTQYF. CDR3 DNA: TGCGCCTCTGGATGGAGGAGCGGCACAGATACGCAGTATTTT.

V is TRBV6-1 and J is TRBJ1-3; D call uncertain. The germline CDR1 and CDR2 sequences are MNHNS and SASEGT. V was trimmed by 5 bases and J by 0 bases, leaving 8 bases between them. This CDR3 region has 14 residues. Written as DNA, the CDR3 is TGTGCCAGCAGTATCCGGGACTCTGGAAACACCATATATTTT. Amino acids: CASSIRDSGNTIYF.

V gene TRBV9 combines with J gene TRBJ2-5, with D unresolved. The CDR3 length is 15 residues. V was trimmed by 0 bases and J by 5 bases, leaving 14 bases between them. Germline V gives CDR1 SGDLS, CDR2 YYNGEE. CDR3 DNA sequence: TGTGCCAGCAGCGTAGAGGGCGCCATAGGGGAGACCCAGTACTTC. Translating gives CASSVEGAIGETQYF.

The rearrangement links TRBV11-3 to TRBJ1-2; tentative D call: TRBD1 (5 bases). The CDR3 is made up of 13 amino acids. Germline V gene lookup returns CDR1 SGHNT and CDR2 YENEEA. Trimming took 1 base from V and 8 from J, leaving 11 bases between them. The CDR3 loop reads CASSLGQYVGYTF. In DNA, the CDR3 is TGTGCCAGCAGCTTAGGACAGTACGTCGGCTACACCTTC.

This clone has only a few counts. The genes are TRBV28 and TRBJ1-1, with 9 positions matching TRBD1. V was pared by 1 base and J by 3 bases, with 9 bases of the junction left unmatched. Germline V gene data show CDR1 as MDHEN and CDR2 as SYDVKM. The CDR3 runs 17 residues. The CDR3 region is CASSLSRDRTGDTEAFF. CDR3 DNA: TGTGCCAGCAGTTTATCCCGGGACAGGACAGGGGACACTGAAGCTTTCTTT.

The chain combines TRBV7-3 with TRBJ2-1; 8 bases agree with TRBD2. CDR1 is SGHTA and CDR2 is FQGTGA in the germline V gene. Trimming at V came to 4 bases and at J to 6 bases, leaving 8 bases not matched to a gene. The CDR3 extends over 15 amino acids. The CDR3 DNA reads TGTGCCAGCAGCTCCGGAGCGGGGGTGTTCAATGAGCAGTTCTTC. Protein product: CASSSGAGVFNEQFF.

The V call is TRBV2, the J call TRBJ1-2, with 8 bases that match TRBD1. The CDR3 totals 13 residues. Germline values: CDR1 SNHLY, CDR2 FYNNEI. V was clipped by 3 bases and J by 6 bases; unmatched bases: 3. The CDR3 protein is CASSDWTGHGYTF. CDR3 coding DNA: TGTGCCAGCAGTGATTGGACAGGGCATGGCTACACCTTC. Supplemented by reference TRBV2 and TRBJ1-2, the full variable domain reads EPEVTQTPSHQVTQMGQEVILRCVPISNHLYFYWYRQILGQKVEFLVSFYNNEISEKSEIFDDQFSVERPDGSNFTLKIRSTKLEDSAMYFCASSDWTGHGYTFGSGTRLTVV.

The chain combines TRBV6-6 with TRBJ2-7; tentative D call: TRBD1 (7 bases). The CDR3 extends over 14 amino acids. V was pared by 6 bases and J by 1 base, with 13 bases between. Germline-derived CDR1 and CDR2 are MNHNY and SVGAGI (reference sequence). The CDR3 loop is CASRPQGGSYEQYF. As DNA, the CDR3 is TGTGCCAGCAGACCGCAGGGGGGATCCTACGAGCAGTACTTC.

V and J are TRBV9 and TRBJ1-3; D is unclear. The CDR3 runs 16 residues. Trimming pared 1 base from V and 1 base from J, leaving 12 bases between. Germline values: CDR1 SGDLS, CDR2 YYNGEE. CDR3 nucleotides: TGTGCCAGCAGCGTAAGTGTTAAACGGTCTGGAAACACCATATATTTT. Protein sequence: CASSVSVKRSGNTIYF.

This sequence joins TRBV9 and TRBJ2-7; the D is unclear. The CDR3 runs to 14 residues. CDR1 is SGDLS, CDR2 YYNGEE, per germline. Trimming cost V 3 bases and J 1 base, with 11 bases left between them. The CDR3 DNA follows: TGTGCCAGCAGCGCCCTGGGAAGGTCCTACGAGCAGTACTTC. Its translation is CASSALGRSYEQYF.

V usage is TRBV30 and J usage is TRBJ1-2; D is undetermined. Germline CDR1 and CDR2: GTSNPN and SVGIG (reference sequence). With 2 bases removed from V and 2 bases from J, the gap between germline ends came to 9 bases. The CDR3 has 13 amino acids. CDR3 residues: CAWSPVANYGYTF. The DNA for the CDR3 is TGTGCCTGGAGTCCGGTGGCGAACTATGGCTACACCTTC.

V and J are TRBV7-2 and TRBJ1-5; 9 bases align to TRBD1. Germline values: CDR1 SGHTA, CDR2 FQGNSA. Trimming removed 5 bases from V and 3 bases from J; junction bases left unmatched: 8. This CDR3 region has 16 residues. In nucleotides, the CDR3 is TGTGCCAGCAGCCCGCGTAGGACAGGGGTCAATCAGCCCCAGCATTTT. Translated: CASSPRRTGVNQPQHF.

The V gene is TRBV5-1, the J gene TRBJ1-4, with 7 bases matching TRBD1. Germline CDR1 and CDR2: SGHRS and YFSETQ. The trim removed 3 bases at V and 6 bases at J, leaving 5 bases unmatched. This CDR3 spans 14 amino acids. The CDR3 bases are TGCGCCAGCAGCTCAGGGGGGTTCGATGAAAAACTGTTTTTT. The encoded protein is CASSSGGFDEKLFF.

The chain uses TRBV28 and TRBJ1-2, with TRBD1 as a possible D gene (5 bases). The ends were cut back, 2 bases at V and 5 bases at J, with 18 bases in the middle. The CDR3 is made up of 16 amino acids. Per the germline V gene, CDR1 is MDHEN and CDR2 is SYDVKM. CDR3 bases: TGTGCCAGCAGTTTACTCGAGACAGCGCTACCGTATGGCTACACCTTC. The encoded protein is CASSLLETALPYGYTF.

The chain carries TRBV2 and TRBJ1-1; TRBD1 matches 8 bases. V was pared by 8 bases and J by 6 bases, with 8 bases of the junction left unmatched. Germline V gives CDR1 SNHLY, CDR2 FYNNEI. The CDR3 sequence is 13 residues long. CDR3 residues: CASGYKDRAEAFF. DNA for the CDR3: TGTGCCAGCGGGTACAAGGACAGGGCTGAAGCTTTCTTT.

This clone was picked up a small number of times. The chain uses TRBV5-1 and TRBJ2-7; tentatively, D is TRBD2 (5 bases). CDR1 is SGHRS, CDR2 YFSETQ, per germline. The V gene lost 4 bases and the J gene lost 2 bases, with 13 bases spanning the gap. The CDR3 loop spans 14 amino acids. The CDR3 region has the DNA TGCGCCAGCAGCGAGGGATACCCTACCTACGAGCAGTACTTC. The encoded protein is CASSEGYPTYEQYF. Full variable domain (missing parts from reference TRBV5-1 and TRBJ2-7): KAGVTQTPRYLIKTRGQQVTLSCSPISGHRSVSWYQQTPGQGLQFLFEYFSETQRNKGNFPGRFSGRQFSNSRSEMNVSTLELGDSALYLCASSEGYPTYEQYFGPGTRLTVT.

The V call is TRBV5-1, the J call TRBJ1-4, with 9 bases aligning to TRBD1. Unmatched junction bases numbered 8, after V lost 3 bases and J lost 8 bases. Per the germline V gene, CDR1 is SGHRS and CDR2 is YFSETQ. This CDR3 is built from 15 residues. DNA for the CDR3: TGCGCCAGCAGCTCCTCCGGGACAGGGCCGGAAAAACTGTTTTTT. Translating it yields CASSSSGTGPEKLFF.

The DNA for the CDR3 is TGTGCCTGGGGCGGACAGTTCCAAGAGACCCAGTACTTC. This sequence encodes CAWGGQFQETQYF. This chain connects TRBV30 to TRBJ2-5, with D possibly TRBD1 on 6 matching bases. The CDR3 spans 13 residues. Germline V gives CDR1 GTSNPN, CDR2 SVGIG (reference sequence). V was clipped by 5 bases and J by 1 base, with 11 bases between them.

This chain joins TRBV2 and TRBJ2-2; 11 bases match TRBD2. Germline V gene lookup returns CDR1 SNHLY and CDR2 FYNNEI. The J segment lost 5 bases and the V segment lost 5 bases, leaving 4 bases of the junction unmatched. The CDR3 runs 15 residues. CDR3 nucleotide sequence: TGTGCCAGCAGTCTTAGCGGGAGGGAGACCGGGGAGCTGTTTTTT. Its translation is CASSLSGRETGELFF.

V usage is TRBV25-1 and J usage is TRBJ2-1, with D maybe TRBD2 (6 bases). The CDR3 runs to 15 residues. CDR1 is MGHDK, CDR2 SYGVNS, per germline. V was pared by 4 bases and J by 5 bases, with 15 bases between. CDR3 nucleotides: TGTGCCAGCAGTGGGTTCACCCGGACTAACAATGAGCAGTTCTTC. This sequence encodes CASSGFTRTNNEQFF.

V and J are TRBV21-1 and TRBJ2-3; TRBD1 is the table's D call and was not checked against the DNA. TRBV21-1 is shown as a pseudogene. The CDR3 is 16 amino acids. CDR3 protein: CASSKVQGNGTDTQYF. In nucleotides, the CDR3 is TGTGCCAGCAGCAAAGTTCAGGGAAACGGCACAGATACGCAGTATTTT.

The rearrangement joins TRBV19 to TRBJ1-2, with TRBD1 as a possible D gene (6 bases). Per the germline V gene, CDR1 is LNHDA and CDR2 is SQIVND (reference sequence). Trimming pared 3 bases from V and 7 bases from J, leaving 15 bases between. CDR3 length: 14 residues. CDR3 residues: CASSIPGARSGYTF. The CDR3 DNA sequence: TGTGCCAGTAGTATCCCGGGGGCGCGAAGTGGCTACACCTTC.

The chain recombines TRBV6-6 with TRBJ2-7, with D possibly being TRBD1 (6 bases). Germline V gives CDR1 MNHNY, CDR2 SVGAGI (reference sequence). Trimming left V 7 bases short and J 0 bases short, with 16 bases between. The CDR3 has 15 amino acids. The chain's CDR3 is CASTPVQGHSYEQYF. The CDR3 DNA reads TGTGCCAGCACCCCGGTGCAGGGGCACTCCTACGAGCAGTACTTC.

The V gene is TRBV28, the J gene TRBJ1-1; TRBD1 is a possible D gene (6 bases). This CDR3 has 15 residues. The germline V gene encodes CDR1 MDHEN and CDR2 SYDVKM. Trimming removed 5 bases from V and 4 bases from J, with 17 bases in between. The CDR3 region is CASSLPQGRVTEAFF. CDR3 in DNA: TGTGCCAGCAGTCTTCCGCAGGGGAGAGTCACTGAAGCTTTCTTT. Combining the CDR3 with reference TRBV28 and TRBJ1-1 gives the whole variable domain DVKVTQSSRYLVKRTGEKVFLECVQDMDHENMFWYRQDPGLGLRLIYFSYDVKMKEKGDIPEGYSVSREKKERFSLILESASTNQTSMYLCASSLPQGRVTEAFFGQGTRLTVV.

This clone was found once. V is TRBV9 and J is TRBJ2-3; D gene unclear. From germline, CDR1 is SGDLS and CDR2 YYNGEE. This CDR3 is 14 amino acids long. V lost 4 bases and J 4 bases, leaving 13 bases between the germline ends. The CDR3 DNA reads as TGTGCCAGCAGCCCCCGTTCAGAATCAGATACGCAGTATTTT. Its translation is CASSPRSESDTQYF.

The V gene is TRBV5-1, the J gene TRBJ2-7, with TRBD1 matching over 7 bases. The CDR3 is 14 amino acids. Unmatched junction bases numbered 7, after V lost 5 bases and J lost 2 bases. Looked up from germline, CDR1 is SGHRS and CDR2 is YFSETQ. The DNA of the CDR3 is TGCGCCAGCAGTACCCAGGGGGTTCCCTACGAGCAGTACTTC. It yields the protein CASSTQGVPYEQYF.